This is a list of T cell receptor beta chains from one sample in a study of graft-versus-host responses after intestinal transplantation. The antigens for these receptors are not known. Some clones are missing from TCRdb's copy, which holds only in-frame ones; the method was immunoSEQ multiplex PCR. Seen here are more than 95,000 clones, under 95% observed once, and the top ten hold 0.95% to 1.5%. The input for sequencing was unstimulated CD8+ T cells sorted from spleen or lymph node cells, taken before intestinal transplant. These receptors all stem from a human donor who received an intestinal transplant. CDR3s include the opening cysteine and the closing phenylalanine or tryptophan. D genes are given only for firm matches. A clone size is listed for some rows: how often the clone was seen (once, few, many), or a class if it is expanded.

.,once,TRBJ2-6,TRBV9,CASSPDQSSSGANVLTF,TGTGCCAGCAGCCCCGACCAGTCTAGCTCTGGGGCCAACGTCCTGACTTTC
TRBD1,.,TRBJ1-2,TRBV5-1,CASSGPTGGGGYTF,TGCGCCAGCAGCGGTCCAACAGGGGGCGGTGGCTACACCTTC
.,.,TRBJ2-3,TRBV6-6,CASSLLLATDTQYF,TGTGCCAGCAGCCTACTACTTGCCACAGATACGCAGTATTTT
.,.,TRBJ2-2,TRBV14,CASSHVLQGGELFF,TGTGCCAGCAGCCATGTCCTTCAGGGTGGGGAGCTGTTTTTT
.,.,TRBJ2-7,TRBV5-4,CASSWDTGTYEQYF,TGTGCCAGCAGCTGGGACACGGGAACCTACGAGCAGTACTTC
.,.,TRBJ1-2,TRBV16,CASSQSGFTTHGYTF,TGTGCCAGCAGCCAATCGGGTTTTACGACACATGGCTACACCTTC
.,.,TRBJ1-1,TRBV13,CASTKEGTANTEAFF,TGTGCCAGCACCAAAGAGGGGACGGCGAACACTGAAGCTTTCTTT
.,.,TRBJ2-7,TRBV20-1,CSAQGPGEQYF,TGCAGTGCCCAGGGGCCAGGGGAGCAGTACTTC
.,once,TRBJ2-3,TRBV5-1,CASSQTVDSTDTQYF,TGCGCCAGCAGCCAGACTGTGGACAGTACAGATACGCAGTATTTT
.,.,TRBJ2-2,TRBV6-5,CASRGALTGELFF,TGTGCCAGCAGGGGGGCACTCACCGGGGAGCTGTTTTTT
TRBD1,.,TRBJ2-7,TRBV7-2,CASRTGTGRYEQYF,TGTGCCAGCAGAACCGGGACAGGACGCTACGAGCAGTACTTC
TRBD1,.,TRBJ2-1,TRBV6-5,CASSWGWDRGLEEQFF,TGTGCCAGCAGTTGGGGTTGGGACAGGGGTTTGGAGGAGCAGTTCTTC
.,.,TRBJ1-1,TRBV13,CASSLEKDLTEAFF,TGTGCCAGCAGCTTAGAAAAGGACCTCACTGAAGCTTTCTTT
.,.,TRBJ2-2,TRBV7-9,CASSSLGGIGELFF,TGTGCCAGCAGCTCATTAGGGGGAATCGGGGAGCTGTTTTTT
TRBD1,.,TRBJ1-4,TRBV6-1,CASGTGGLEKLFF,TGTGCCAGCGGGACAGGGGGATTAGAAAAACTGTTTTTT
.,.,TRBJ2-2,TRBV27,CASSFMGSGELFF,TGTGCCAGCAGTTTCATGGGGTCCGGGGAGCTGTTTTTT
.,.,TRBJ1-3,TRBV19,CASSIETRDGNTIYF,TGTGCCAGTAGTATAGAAACCAGGGATGGAAACACCATATATTTT
TRBD2,.,TRBJ2-1,TRBV5-1,CASSFDKRGNEQFF,TGCGCCAGCAGCTTTGATAAGCGGGGAAATGAGCAGTTCTTC
.,.,TRBJ1-4,TRBV27,CASSLIRGEKLFF,TGTGCCAGCAGTTTAATTAGGGGTGAAAAACTGTTTTTT
.,.,TRBJ2-6,TRBV4-1,CASSQEEDSGANVLTF,TGCGCCAGCAGCCAAGAGGAGGACAGTGGGGCCAACGTCCTGACTTTC
.,.,TRBJ1-5,TRBV16,CASSPGDSNQPQHF,TGTGCCAGCAGCCCTGGGGACAGCAATCAGCCCCAGCATTTT
.,.,TRBJ1-2,TRBV9,CASSVGGDIYGYTF,TGTGCCAGCAGCGTAGGTGGGGATATCTATGGCTACACCTTC
.,.,TRBJ2-1,TRBV28,CASSFLGGTYNEQFF,TGTGCCAGCAGTTTTTTGGGGGGCACCTACAATGAGCAGTTCTTC
.,.,TRBJ1-5,TRBV6-5,CASSYGWGQPQHF,TGTGCCAGCAGTTACGGGTGGGGACAGCCCCAGCATTTT
TRBD1,.,TRBJ2-3,TRBV12-5,CASGLGGQGDYGTDTQYF,TGTGCTAGTGGTTTGGGAGGACAGGGGGATTATGGCACAGATACGCAGTATTTT
TRBD1,.,TRBJ1-1,TRBV19,CASRPQGTGTEAFF,TGTGCCAGTAGGCCACAGGGGACCGGCACTGAAGCTTTCTTT
.,.,TRBJ2-1,TRBV5-4,CASSPGSNEQFF,TGTGCCAGCAGCCCCGGGTCCAATGAGCAGTTCTTC